A selection of T cell receptor beta chains follows, all from one sample in a study of blood T cell repertoires in COVID-19. Data came from immunoSEQ multiplex PCR; TCRdb stores just in-frame clones and leaves some out. In the table there are about 190,000 clones, roughly 86% of which are singletons. Sequenced input: PBMCs or T cells enriched from blood (not recorded which). These receptors came from a woman aged 40 to 50 in a cohort exposed to, infected with or recovered from COVID-19 (not recorded which). The CDR3 runs from the conserved cysteine through the conserved F or W. The D gene is left open where the match is weak. Size values are once, few and many counts, or a class for expanded clones, and some rows have none.

V: TRBV9; J: TRBJ2-7; length: 18; size: .; D: TRBD2; CDR3: CASSAPIGGAGGYHEQYF; DNA: TGTGCCAGCAGCGCTCCCATTGGGGGGGCGGGAGGTTACCACGAGCAGTACTTC
V: TRBV30; J: TRBJ2-7; length: 11; size: .; D: .; CDR3: CALDRTYEQYF; DNA: TGTGCCTTGGACAGAACCTACGAGCAGTACTTC
V: TRBV11-2; J: TRBJ2-7; length: 16; size: few; D: .; CDR3: CASSLDGVGYSYEQYF; DNA: TGTGCCAGCAGCTTAGACGGGGTAGGGTACTCCTACGAGCAGTACTTC
V: TRBV5-1; J: TRBJ1-1; length: 13; size: .; D: .; CDR3: CASRTGQNTEAFF; DNA: TGCGCCAGCAGGACAGGCCAGAACACTGAAGCTTTCTTT
V: TRBV7-9; J: TRBJ2-2; length: 16; size: .; D: .; CDR3: CASSSRGGATTGELFF; DNA: TGTGCCAGCAGCTCCCGAGGGGGGGCCACGACCGGGGAGCTGTTTTTT
V: TRBV6-5; J: TRBJ2-7; length: 14; size: .; D: TRBD1; CDR3: CASMTQGVRYEQYF; DNA: TGTGCCAGCATGACCCAGGGGGTTCGGTACGAGCAGTACTTC
V: TRBV3-1/TRBV3-2; J: TRBJ2-3; length: 15; size: .; D: .; CDR3: CASSPEGVAADTQYF; DNA: TGTGCCAGCAGCCCTGAGGGCGTGGCGGCAGATACGCAGTATTTT
V: TRBV7-2; J: TRBJ2-1; length: 15; size: .; D: TRBD2; CDR3: CASSLTQRERNEQFF; DNA: TGTGCCAGCAGCTTAACCCAGCGGGAGAGGAATGAGCAGTTCTTC
V: TRBV10-3; J: TRBJ1-1; length: 15; size: .; D: .; CDR3: CAISDLGAPNTEAFF; DNA: TGTGCCATCAGTGATCTGGGGGCTCCGAACACTGAAGCTTTCTTT
V: TRBV7-9; J: TRBJ2-2; length: 17; size: .; D: TRBD2; CDR3: CASSYPSSGRAPGELFF; DNA: TGTGCCAGCAGCTACCCCTCTAGCGGGAGGGCCCCCGGGGAGCTGTTTTTT
V: TRBV27; J: TRBJ2-3; length: 14; size: .; D: TRBD2; CDR3: CASNLAGGADTQYF; DNA: TGTGCCAGCAATCTAGCGGGGGGCGCAGATACGCAGTATTTT
V: TRBV27; J: TRBJ1-2; length: 13; size: .; D: .; CDR3: CASSHRVNYGYTF; DNA: TGTGCCAGCAGCCACAGGGTTAACTATGGCTACACCTTC
V: TRBV25-1; J: TRBJ2-6; length: 17; size: .; D: TRBD1; CDR3: CASSEGGRGSGANVLTF; DNA: TGTGCCAGCAGTGAAGGGGGCAGGGGGAGTGGGGCCAACGTCCTGACTTTC
V: TRBV25-1; J: TRBJ1-3; length: 15; size: .; D: .; CDR3: CASSGQVAAGNTIYF; DNA: TGTGCCAGCAGTGGACAGGTGGCAGCTGGAAACACCATATATTTT
V: TRBV7-2; J: TRBJ2-3; length: 15; size: few; D: .; CDR3: CASSLVAQGSDTQYF; DNA: TGTGCCAGCAGCTTAGTCGCCCAGGGTTCAGATACGCAGTATTTT
V: TRBV10-2; J: TRBJ2-7; length: 13; size: .; D: TRBD2; CDR3: CASSGLAGAEQYF; DNA: TGCGCCAGCAGTGGGCTAGCGGGAGCCGAGCAGTACTTC
V: TRBV11-3; J: TRBJ2-4; length: 13; size: once; D: TRBD2; CDR3: CASSYSGGNIQYF; DNA: TGTGCCAGCAGCTATAGCGGGGGGAACATTCAGTACTTC
V: TRBV5-1; J: TRBJ1-3; length: 15; size: .; D: .; CDR3: CASSFAGAPGNTIYF; DNA: TGCGCCAGCAGCTTCGCAGGGGCGCCTGGAAACACCATATATTTT
V: TRBV18; J: TRBJ1-2; length: 15; size: .; D: TRBD1; CDR3: CASSPGTGSNYGYTF; DNA: TGTGCCAGCTCACCTGGGACAGGGTCTAACTATGGCTACACCTTC
V: TRBV4-1; J: TRBJ2-2; length: 16; size: .; D: .; CDR3: CASSQGGGAVTGELFF; DNA: TGCGCCAGCAGCCAAGGTGGGGGGGCGGTCACCGGGGAGCTGTTTTTT
V: TRBV7-2; J: TRBJ2-7; length: 16; size: once; D: .; CDR3: CASSIFGTTHSYEQYF; DNA: TGTGCCAGCAGCATATTCGGGACAACGCACTCCTACGAGCAGTACTTC
V: TRBV5-1; J: TRBJ1-2; length: 14; size: .; D: .; CDR3: CASSLLFGGSGYTF; DNA: TGCGCCAGCAGCTTGCTTTTCGGGGGGTCTGGCTACACCTTC
V: TRBV7-7; J: TRBJ2-5; length: 15; size: .; D: .; CDR3: CASSLRTAPQETQYF; DNA: TGTGCCAGCAGCTTAAGGACAGCTCCCCAAGAGACCCAGTACTTC
V: TRBV11-3; J: TRBJ2-7; length: 15; size: few; D: TRBD1; CDR3: CASSAGTGASYEQYF; DNA: TGTGCCAGCAGCGCCGGGACAGGGGCCTCCTACGAGCAGTACTTC
V: TRBV14; J: TRBJ1-5; length: 13; size: .; D: .; CDR3: CASSQGEGQPQHF; DNA: TGTGCCAGCAGCCAAGGGGAGGGTCAGCCCCAGCATTTT
V: TRBV4-1; J: TRBJ1-2; length: 15; size: .; D: .; CDR3: CASSQGTGANYGYTF; DNA: TGCGCCAGCAGCCAAGGAACCGGAGCTAACTATGGCTACACCTTC
V: TRBV30; J: TRBJ1-1; length: 13; size: few; D: .; CDR3: CAWSVQSGREAFF; DNA: TGTGCCTGGAGTGTACAGAGCGGTAGGGAAGCTTTCTTT
V: TRBV7-6; J: TRBJ2-2; length: 18; size: .; D: TRBD1; CDR3: CASSRVPTRTGPIGELFF; DNA: TGTGCCAGCAGCCGAGTTCCCACCCGGACAGGGCCCATCGGGGAGCTGTTTTTT
V: TRBV4-1; J: TRBJ2-7; length: 13; size: .; D: .; CDR3: CASSHGLTYEQYF; DNA: TGCGCCAGCAGTCACGGACTAACCTACGAGCAGTACTTC
V: TRBV15; J: TRBJ2-3; length: 17; size: few; D: .; CDR3: CATSQLSEGASTDTQYF; DNA: TGTGCCACCAGCCAACTATCGGAGGGGGCGAGCACAGATACGCAGTATTTT
V: TRBV9; J: TRBJ2-1; length: 15; size: .; D: .; CDR3: CASSVGRGRGDEQFF; DNA: TGTGCCAGCAGCGTAGGGAGGGGTCGAGGGGATGAGCAGTTCTTC
V: TRBV2; J: TRBJ2-2; length: 17; size: .; D: TRBD2; CDR3: CASTPGGEFRVTGELFF; DNA: TGTGCCAGCACCCCGGGGGGGGAGTTTCGAGTAACCGGGGAGCTGTTTTTT
V: TRBV12-1; J: TRBJ1-2; length: 13; size: .; D: .; CDR3: CASSFRGRYGYTF; DNA: TGTGCCAGCAGCTTTAGGGGAAGGTATGGCTACACCTTC
V: TRBV19; J: TRBJ1-5; length: 15; size: few; D: .; CDR3: CASRQQGRGNQPQHF; DNA: TGTGCCAGTAGACAACAGGGCCGAGGCAATCAGCCCCAGCATTTT
V: TRBV4-1; J: TRBJ1-2; length: 16; size: .; D: .; CDR3: CASSPFIERGSYGYTF; DNA: TGCGCCAGCAGCCCCTTTATCGAGCGCGGCTCATATGGCTACACCTTC
V: TRBV13; J: TRBJ2-3; length: 15; size: .; D: TRBD2; CDR3: CASSSGTSGTDTQYF; DNA: TGTGCCAGCAGCTCCGGGACTAGCGGCACAGATACGCAGTATTTT
V: TRBV27; J: TRBJ1-2; length: 14; size: .; D: TRBD1; CDR3: CASSQTGDYYGYTF; DNA: TGTGCCAGCAGTCAGACAGGGGATTACTATGGCTACACCTTC
V: TRBV7-8; J: TRBJ1-4; length: 14; size: many; D: .; CDR3: CASSLGQGHEKLFF; DNA: TGTGCCAGCAGCTTGGGACAAGGGCATGAAAAACTGTTTTTT
V: TRBV27; J: TRBJ2-6; length: 19; size: once; D: TRBD2; CDR3: CASSLSSLAGSSGANVLTF; DNA: TGTGCCAGCAGTTTATCAAGTCTAGCGGGATCCTCTGGGGCCAACGTCCTGACTTTC
V: TRBV12-5; J: TRBJ1-6; length: 16; size: .; D: TRBD1; CDR3: CASGLGDRGYNSPLHF; DNA: TGTGCTAGTGGTTTAGGGGACAGGGGGTATAATTCACCCCTCCACTTT
V: TRBV19; J: TRBJ2-1; length: 15; size: .; D: TRBD2; CDR3: CASSIGLAGYNEQFF; DNA: TGTGCCAGTAGTATAGGACTAGCGGGATACAATGAGCAGTTCTTC
V: TRBV6-5; J: TRBJ1-2; length: 14; size: .; D: .; CDR3: CAGGGGLINYGYTF; DNA: TGTGCCGGGGGGGGAGGGCTGATTAACTATGGCTACACCTTC
V: TRBV11-3; J: TRBJ2-7; length: 13; size: .; D: .; CDR3: CASSLRQEYEQYF; DNA: TGTGCCAGCAGCTTAAGACAGGAATACGAGCAGTACTTC
V: TRBV7-2; J: TRBJ2-2; length: 14; size: .; D: .; CDR3: CASSLGLHTGELFF; DNA: TGTGCCAGCAGCTTGGGACTGCACACCGGGGAGCTGTTTTTT